This T cell receptor beta chain appears in the sequencing data of a study of monozygotic twins with inflammatory bowel disease. Study findings and constraints: Relative to healthy twins, IBD patients had fewer clonotypes in common with others, a gap that was especially apparent with disease activity. Healthy co-twins showed greater TCRbeta diversity (inverse Simpson) than IBD patients.

To note about this clonotype: Its target is not known.

Via template switching, UMIs carrying a 6-nucleotide sample barcode were introduced. With the 5' RACE reads reprocessed, TCRdb shows one record per CDR3 protein and no DNA. The repertoire table contains about 380,000 distinct CDR3 sequences. Source material: blood. The clonotype comes from a human donor with ulcerative colitis or Crohn's disease, or a healthy co-twin of an affected twin (not recorded which).

Here the CDR3 reads CASSLGAGYSYEQYF. The chain is built from TRBV12-3 or TRBV12-4 and TRBJ2-7; as DNA is missing, the TRBD1 call by TCRdb cannot be tested. The CDR3 is made up of 15 amino acids.